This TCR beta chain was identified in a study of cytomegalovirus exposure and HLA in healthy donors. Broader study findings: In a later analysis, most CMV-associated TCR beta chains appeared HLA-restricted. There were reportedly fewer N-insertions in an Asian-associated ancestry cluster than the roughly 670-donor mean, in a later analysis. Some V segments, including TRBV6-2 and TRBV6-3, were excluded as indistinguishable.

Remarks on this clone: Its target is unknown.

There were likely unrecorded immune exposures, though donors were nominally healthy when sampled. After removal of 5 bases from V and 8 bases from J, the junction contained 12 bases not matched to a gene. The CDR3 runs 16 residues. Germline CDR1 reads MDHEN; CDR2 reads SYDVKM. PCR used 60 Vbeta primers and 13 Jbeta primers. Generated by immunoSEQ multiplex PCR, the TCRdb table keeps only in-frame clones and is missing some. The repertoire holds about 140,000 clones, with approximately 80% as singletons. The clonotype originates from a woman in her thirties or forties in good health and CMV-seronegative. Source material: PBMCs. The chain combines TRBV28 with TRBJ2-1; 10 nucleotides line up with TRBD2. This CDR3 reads CASSPGQREGRDEQFF. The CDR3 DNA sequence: TGTGCCAGCAGTCCCGGTCAGCGGGAGGGTCGCGATGAGCAGTTCTTC. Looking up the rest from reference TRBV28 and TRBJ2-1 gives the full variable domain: DVKVTQSSRYLVKRTGEKVFLECVQDMDHENMFWYRQDPGLGLRLIYFSYDVKMKEKGDIPEGYSVSREKKERFSLILESASTNQTSMYLCASSPGQREGRDEQFFGPGTRLTVL.